The 19 T cell receptor beta chains below come from one sample, sequenced in a study of T cell responses to AZD1222 COVID-19 vaccine. Produced via immunoSEQ multiplex PCR; TCRdb's table is partial and in-frame only. The repertoire holds around 140,000 clones, with about 93% as singletons. The specimen was peripheral blood, collected on day 0 of AZD1222 vaccination. Receptors were obtained from an adult in good health.

The chain couples TRBV21-1 to TRBJ1-2; the table gives TRBD1 as D, unverified against the DNA. TRBV21-1 is a recognized pseudogene. The CDR3 is made up of 15 amino acids. CDR3: CASSKITWTGLRYTF. CDR3 nucleotides: TGTGCCAGCAGCAAAATTACCTGGACAGGGCTTCGCTACACCTTC.

The V gene is TRBV5-4, the J gene TRBJ2-1; D may be TRBD2 (6 bases). In germline, CDR1 is SGHNT, CDR2 YYREEE (reference sequence). The CDR3 is 15 amino acids. V gave up 0 bases and J gave up 5 bases, with 12 bases separating them. CDR3 residues: CASSLEAGKHNEQFF. In nucleotides, the CDR3 is TGTGCCAGCAGCTTGGAGGCGGGAAAACACAATGAGCAGTTCTTC.

The chain has TRBV7-9 and TRBJ2-1; D remains unclear. V shed 2 bases and J shed 4 bases, with 18 bases lying between them. Looked up from germline, CDR1 is SEHNR and CDR2 is FQNEAQ (reference sequence). There are 17 residues in the CDR3. The CDR3 spells CASSLLAVSTRYNEQFF. The CDR3 DNA reads TGTGCCAGCAGCTTACTCGCCGTGTCTACCAGATACAATGAGCAGTTCTTC. The full variable domain, completed using reference TRBV7-9 and TRBJ2-1, is DTGVSQNPRHKITKRGQNVTFRCDPISEHNRLYWYRQTLGQGPEFLTYFQNEAQLEKSRLLSDRFSAERPKGSFSTLEIQRTEQGDSAMYLCASSLLAVSTRYNEQFFGPGTRLTVL.

The chain recombines TRBV19 with TRBJ1-5; 7 positions match TRBD1. This CDR3 contains 14 residues. Looked up from germline, CDR1 is LNHDA and CDR2 is SQIVND (reference sequence). V shed 5 bases and J 5 bases; nucleotides not matched to a gene: 6. The CDR3 DNA sequence: TGTGCCAGTAGTGCACAGGGGAGGGATCAGCCCCAGCATTTT. Its translation is CASSAQGRDQPQHF.

This chain joins TRBV4-2 and TRBJ2-1; 13 bases fit TRBD2. CDR3 size: 17 residues. With V trimmed by 4 bases and J by 3 bases, 6 bases remained unmatched. CDR1 is LGHNA, CDR2 YNFKEQ, per germline. The CDR3 reads CASSPTSGRAFYNEQFF. The CDR3 DNA reads as TGTGCCAGCAGCCCTACTAGCGGGAGGGCCTTCTACAATGAGCAGTTCTTC.

The chain couples TRBV29-1 to TRBJ2-1; no clear D gene. The CDR3 runs to 13 residues. Germline V gives CDR1 SQVTM, CDR2 ANQGSEA. Trimming stripped 4 bases from V and 2 bases from J, with 9 bases between. This CDR3 reads CSVGVTTYNEQFF. The CDR3 nucleotides are TGCAGCGTTGGGGTCACGACCTACAATGAGCAGTTCTTC.

The chain couples TRBV19 to TRBJ2-2; no definite D call. Trimming pared 4 bases from V and 4 bases from J, leaving 16 bases between. CDR3 size: 16 residues. CDR1 LNHDA and CDR2 SQIVND come from the germline V gene (reference sequence). CDR3 sequence: CASSNSWMTFTGELFF. Written as DNA, the CDR3 is TGTGCCAGTAGTAATTCGTGGATGACTTTCACCGGGGAGCTGTTTTTT. Variable domain in full (rest from reference TRBV19 and TRBJ2-2): DGGITQSPKYLFRKEGQNVTLSCEQNLNHDAMYWYRQDPGQGLRLIYYSQIVNDFQKGDIAEGYSVSREKKESFPLTVTSAQKNPTAFYLCASSNSWMTFTGELFFGEGSRLTVL.

This rearrangement joins TRBV9 to TRBJ2-6; 11 bases match TRBD2. The V gene's germline CDR1 is SGDLS and CDR2 YYNGEE. The CDR3 contains 17 residues. The V segment lost 1 base and the J segment 3 bases; nucleotides outside the gene matches: 3. The CDR3 DNA reads TGTGCCAGCAGCGTAACTAGCGGGAGACGTGGGGCCAACGTCCTGACTTTC. Translation gives CASSVTSGRRGANVLTF.

The chain carries TRBV27 and TRBJ2-2, with TRBD2 matching 11 bases. This CDR3 comprises 16 residues. Germline CDR1 and CDR2: MNHEY and SMNVEV (reference sequence). After removal of 6 bases from V and 2 bases from J, the junction contained 5 bases not matched to a gene. DNA for the CDR3: TGTGCCAGCAGACTGGGACTAGCGGAAAACACCGGGGAGCTGTTTTTT. It codes for CASRLGLAENTGELFF.

This chain links TRBV30 with TRBJ1-5; a possible D gene is TRBD1 (6 bases). CDR3 size: 13 residues. The germline V and J ends were trimmed by 3 bases and 3 bases, with 9 bases remaining between them. Germline CDR1 and CDR2: GTSNPN and SVGIG (reference sequence). For the CDR3, the DNA is TGTGCCTGGAGAGGGGGGTACAATCAGCCCCAGCATTTT. It yields the protein CAWRGGYNQPQHF.

This chain connects TRBV5-1 to TRBJ2-4; maybe TRBD2 (5 bases). Looked up from germline, CDR1 is SGHRS and CDR2 is YFSETQ. V lost 2 bases and J 5 bases, leaving 11 bases between the germline ends. The CDR3 length is 14 residues. The CDR3 here is CASSFLYGENIQYF. The CDR3 nucleotides are TGCGCCAGCAGCTTCCTTTACGGGGAAAACATTCAGTACTTC.

The genes are TRBV15 and TRBJ1-2; D ambiguous. Between the trimmed V and J ends, which lost 3 bases and 5 bases, there was a span of 10 bases. CDR1 is LNHNV, CDR2 YYDKDF, per germline (reference sequence). CDR3 length equals 13 residues. The CDR3 protein is CATSSPLGYGYTF. CDR3 sequence (DNA): TGTGCCACCAGCAGTCCCTTGGGTTATGGCTACACCTTC. Combining the CDR3 with reference TRBV15 and TRBJ1-2 gives the whole variable domain DAMVIQNPRYQVTQFGKPVTLSCSQTLNHNVMYWYQQKSSQAPKLLFHYYDKDFNNEADTPDNFQSRRPNTSFCFLDIRSPGLGDTAMYLCATSSPLGYGYTFGSGTRLTVV.

The chain combines TRBV30 with TRBJ1-1; 8 positions agree with TRBD1. Germline assignment: CDR1 GTSNPN and CDR2 SVGIG (reference sequence). Trimming cost V 3 bases and J 4 bases; bases outside gene matches: 4. The CDR3 is made up of 13 amino acids. The CDR3 region is CAWRADRVTEAFF. The CDR3 DNA sequence: TGTGCCTGGAGAGCGGACAGGGTCACTGAAGCTTTCTTT.

The chain has TRBV5-1 and TRBJ1-4; perhaps TRBD1 as D (6 bases). The V gene's germline CDR1 is SGHRS and CDR2 YFSETQ. Trimming removed 0 bases from V and 4 bases from J, with 13 bases in between. This CDR3 has 16 residues. The CDR3 protein is CASSLAETGLNEKLFF. The CDR3 nucleotides read TGCGCCAGCAGCTTGGCTGAGACAGGCCTTAATGAAAAACTGTTTTTT.

The rearrangement uses TRBV27 and TRBJ1-1; 9 bases are a match to TRBD1. From germline, CDR1 is MNHEY and CDR2 SMNVEV (reference sequence). The CDR3 length is 15 residues. Trimming cost V 8 bases and J 1 base; bases outside gene matches: 8. CDR3 in amino acids: CASLGQGLGNTEAFF. DNA of the CDR3: TGTGCCAGCTTGGGACAGGGCTTGGGGAACACTGAAGCTTTCTTT.

The rearrangement uses TRBV29-1 and TRBJ2-3; 7 bases are a match to TRBD2. Germline assignment: CDR1 SQVTM and CDR2 ANQGSEA. V gave up 3 bases and J gave up 6 bases; unmatched junction bases: 15. The CDR3 is 16 amino acids. CDR3 bases: TGCAGCGTTGAGGAAACCGGGACCTGGGACTATGATACGCAGTATTTT. Protein: CSVEETGTWDYDTQYF.

V gene TRBV3-1 (or the pseudogene TRBV3-2) combines with J gene TRBJ2-1, with TRBD2 identical over 12 bases. Trimming took 2 bases from V and 10 from J; bases not matched to a gene: 6. The length of the CDR3 is 15 residues. Germline V gene data show CDR1 as LGHDT and CDR2 as YNNKEL (reference sequence). The CDR3, as DNA: TGTGCCAGCAGCCAAATGACTAGCGGGAGTGGGGAGCAGTTCTTC. Protein sequence: CASSQMTSGSGEQFF.

The gene calls are TRBV4-1 and TRBJ1-5, with D hard to call. V was trimmed by 0 bases and J by 3 bases, leaving 12 bases between them. CDR1 MGHRA and CDR2 YSYEKL come from the germline V gene. The CDR3 is made up of 16 amino acids. In nucleotides, the CDR3 is TGCGCCAGCAGCCAAGATTGGCAGACATTCAATCAGCCCCAGCATTTT. Translating it yields CASSQDWQTFNQPQHF.

V usage is TRBV7-8 and J usage is TRBJ2-1, with a weak D call TRBD1 (8 bases). This CDR3 has 16 residues. Trimming pared 5 bases from V and 6 bases from J, leaving 20 bases between. CDR1 is SGHVS and CDR2 is FQNEAQ in the germline V gene. CDR3 bases: TGTGCCAGCAGCCCCCAGGGGGCGGGAGCTAGCAATGAGCAGTTCTTC. Its protein product is CASSPQGAGASNEQFF.